The clone carrying this TCR beta chain was observed a single time. In germline, CDR1 is MNHEY, CDR2 SMNVEV (reference sequence). The V and J ends lost 5 bases and 6 bases, in that order; junction bases with no gene match: 4. The CDR3 runs to 14 residues. The sample belongs to a study of blood T cell repertoires in COVID-19. The table came from immunoSEQ multiplex PCR; TCRdb's copy has only in-frame clones and leaves some out. The table has about 60,000 clones, 88% seen once. The specimen sequenced was peripheral blood. The rearrangement uses TRBV27 and TRBJ1-6; TRBD1 matches at 7 bases. This receptor was taken from a human donor in a cohort sampled during active COVID-19. The CDR3 spells CASSPTGPNSPLHF. The CDR3 DNA reads as TGTGCCAGCAGTCCGACAGGGCCTAATTCACCCCTCCACTTT.